Presented here are 21 T cell receptor beta chains from one specimen sequenced in a study of OX40 agonist ivuxolimab in advanced cancers. TCRdb keeps only in-frame clones here, not all; method: immunoSEQ multiplex PCR. This sample has tens of thousands of clones; approximately 90% occur once, and the top ten carry under 0.65%. Sequencing was performed on CD4+ or CD8+ T cells sorted from blood, taken in a trial of the OX40 agonist ivuxolimab. Every receptor here comes from an adult with an advanced solid tumor such as melanoma, head and neck, liver or kidney cancer.

This clone was detected only a few times. The chain joins TRBV5-1 to TRBJ2-3; D is possibly TRBD1 or TRBD2 (5 bases each). Trimming left V 2 bases short and J 2 bases short, with 15 bases between. CDR1 is SGHRS, CDR2 YFSETQ, per germline. The CDR3 covers 16 residues. CDR3 sequence reads: CASSFGRGAYTDTQYF. As DNA, the CDR3 is TGCGCCAGCAGCTTCGGACGGGGCGCGTACACAGATACGCAGTATTTT.

The V call is TRBV30, the J call TRBJ2-5; possibly TRBD1 or TRBD2 for D (5 bases each). The CDR3 spans 12 residues. Germline V CDR1 and CDR2: GTSNPN, SVGIG (reference sequence). Trimming took 5 bases from V and 5 from J, leaving 12 bases between them. The CDR3 here is CAWLRGSETQYF. In nucleotides, the CDR3 is TGTGCCTGGCTGAGGGGTTCTGAGACCCAGTACTTC.

CDR3 DNA: TGTGCCATCAGTGAAGATCTAGCCAAAAACATTCAGTACTTC. This sequence encodes CAISEDLAKNIQYF. The chain joins TRBV10-3 to TRBJ2-4; D ambiguous. The germline V gene encodes CDR1 ENHRY and CDR2 SYGVKD. V was pared by 3 bases and J by 0 bases, with 6 bases between. This CDR3 spans 14 amino acids.

This rearrangement joins TRBV28 to TRBJ2-7; D may be TRBD1 or TRBD2 (6 bases each). Germline values: CDR1 MDHEN, CDR2 SYDVKM. Trimming shortened V by 8 bases and J by 6 bases, and 20 bases separated the two germline ends. This CDR3 contains 14 residues. The CDR3 protein is CASEGGTKLGEQYF. CDR3 in DNA: TGTGCCAGCGAGGGGGGTACTAAGTTGGGCGAGCAGTACTTC. Full variable domain (remainder filled in from reference TRBV28 and TRBJ2-7): DVKVTQSSRYLVKRTGEKVFLECVQDMDHENMFWYRQDPGLGLRLIYFSYDVKMKEKGDIPEGYSVSREKKERFSLILESASTNQTSMYLCASEGGTKLGEQYFGPGTRLTVT.

This sequence joins TRBV29-1 and TRBJ2-6, with D maybe TRBD1 (5 bases). V lost 2 bases to trimming and J lost 0 bases, with 11 bases between them. Germline V gene sequence: CDR1 SQVTM, CDR2 ANQGSEA. This CDR3 is 16 amino acids long. CDR3 in amino acids: CSVEQGKASGANVLTF. CDR3 DNA sequence: TGCAGCGTTGAACAGGGAAAGGCCTCTGGGGCCAACGTCCTGACTTTC.

The J gene is TRBJ1-1, the V gene TRBV6-6, with TRBD1 identical over 7 bases. There are 14 residues in the CDR3. The V and J ends lost 4 bases and 4 bases, in that order; junction bases with no gene match: 6. CDR1 and CDR2 from the germline V gene are MNHNY and SVGAGI (reference sequence). This chain's CDR3 is CASSSLSGGTEAFF. The DNA for the CDR3 is TGTGCCAGCAGTTCCCTTTCAGGGGGCACTGAAGCTTTCTTT.

The J gene is TRBJ2-5, the V gene TRBV5-1, with TRBD2 matching 11 bases. V lost 3 bases to trimming and J lost 5 bases; unmatched junction nucleotides: 9. The CDR3 sequence is 16 residues long. Germline lookup yields CDR1 SGHRS and CDR2 YFSETQ. The CDR3 loop reads CASSSTSGRPWETQYF. The CDR3 DNA follows: TGCGCCAGCAGCTCCACTAGCGGGAGACCCTGGGAGACCCAGTACTTC.

V is TRBV6-1 and J is TRBJ2-1; 8 bases map to TRBD1. With V trimmed by 4 bases and J by 2 bases, 10 bases remained unmatched. CDR3 size: 17 residues. CDR1 and CDR2 (germline): MNHNS, SASEGT. The CDR3 DNA follows: TGTGCCAGCAGTGGGAAGATCCGGGACAGGCCCTACAATGAGCAGTTCTTC. It codes for CASSGKIRDRPYNEQFF.

The V call is TRBV29-1, the J call TRBJ2-7; D perhaps matches TRBD1 (6 bases). The CDR3 totals 12 residues. The V end lost 5 bases, the J end lost 3 bases, and 11 bases lay between the germline ends. CDR1 is SQVTM and CDR2 is ANQGSEA in the germline V gene. The CDR3 reads CSVRDNYYEQYF. The CDR3 DNA follows: TGCAGCGTTCGGGACAACTACTACGAGCAGTACTTC.

This clone showed up just once. This chain links TRBV15 with TRBJ2-5; TRBD2 matches at 9 bases. The J segment lost 1 base and the V segment lost 0 bases, leaving 6 bases of the junction unmatched. CDR1 and CDR2 (germline): LNHNV, YYDKDF (reference sequence). CDR3 length equals 17 residues. CDR3 DNA sequence: TGTGCCACCAGCAGAGAAAGGTCAGCGGGAGGCCAAGAGACCCAGTACTTC. This translates into CATSRERSAGGQETQYF.

The chain uses TRBV2 and TRBJ2-7; TRBD2 might be the D (5 bases). The CDR3 consists of 12 residues. V lost 3 bases and J 3 bases, leaving 6 bases between the germline ends. Germline V gene data show CDR1 as SNHLY and CDR2 as FYNNEI. CDR3 sequence (DNA): TGTGCCAGCAGTGAGGGAGTCTACGAGCAGTACTTC. It translates to CASSEGVYEQYF. The variable domain in full, completed from reference TRBV2 and TRBJ2-7, reads EPEVTQTPSHQVTQMGQEVILRCVPISNHLYFYWYRQILGQKVEFLVSFYNNEISEKSEIFDDQFSVERPDGSNFTLKIRSTKLEDSAMYFCASSEGVYEQYFGPGTRLTVT.

The chain combines TRBV2 with TRBJ1-2; 8 bases align to TRBD1. V trimming: 3 bases; J trimming: 7 bases; junction bases outside the gene matches: 4. Germline V gives CDR1 SNHLY, CDR2 FYNNEI. The CDR3 runs 13 residues. The CDR3 is CASSDETGVGYTF. The CDR3 bases are TGTGCCAGCAGTGACGAGACAGGGGTTGGCTACACCTTC.

This clone was recorded only once. The gene calls are TRBV6-1 and TRBJ1-5; D ambiguous. Trimming took 0 bases from V and 11 from J, leaving 11 bases between them. Germline-derived CDR1 and CDR2 are MNHNS and SASEGT. The CDR3 sequence is 13 residues long. CDR3 in DNA: TGTGCCAGCAGTGAAGCCTCCATTTCGGCCCAGCATTTT. Translated, it gives CASSEASISAQHF.

This chain joins TRBV11-3 and TRBJ2-3; 7 bases line up with TRBD1. Germline V lookup: CDR1 SGHNT, CDR2 YENEEA. Germline trimming cut 4 bases from V and 0 bases from J; bases unmatched to any gene: 10. The CDR3 is 17 amino acids. DNA of the CDR3: TGTGCCAGCAGCTGGACAGGTTCCCGTGCTAGCACAGATACGCAGTATTTT. Its translation: CASSWTGSRASTDTQYF. Full variable domain (missing parts from reference TRBV11-3 and TRBJ2-3): EAGVVQSPRYKIIEKKQPVAFWCNPISGHNTLYWYLQNLGQGPELLIRYENEEAVDDSQLPKDRFSAERLKGVDSTLKIQPAELGDSAVYLCASSWTGSRASTDTQYFGPGTRLTVL.

The J gene is TRBJ2-7, the V gene TRBV4-1; possible D gene TRBD1, 6 bases. Trimming stripped 0 bases from V and 2 bases from J, with 11 bases between. This CDR3 has 15 amino acids. Germline V gives CDR1 MGHRA, CDR2 YSYEKL. CDR3 sequence (DNA): TGCGCCAGCAGCCAAGAGGGACACTCAACCTACGAGCAGTACTTC. As protein: CASSQEGHSTYEQYF.

V is TRBV19 and J is TRBJ2-2; no firm D call. V lost 8 bases, J lost 0 bases, and 16 bases lay in between. The CDR3 loop spans 16 amino acids. CDR1 and CDR2 from the germline V gene are LNHDA and SQIVND (reference sequence). This CDR3 reads CASSGDSSTNTGELFF. The CDR3 nucleotides read TGTGCCAGTTCCGGAGACTCTTCTACGAACACCGGGGAGCTGTTTTTT. Variable domain in full (rest from reference TRBV19 and TRBJ2-2): DGGITQSPKYLFRKEGQNVTLSCEQNLNHDAMYWYRQDPGQGLRLIYYSQIVNDFQKGDIAEGYSVSREKKESFPLTVTSAQKNPTAFYLCASSGDSSTNTGELFFGEGSRLTVL.

V and J are TRBV5-1 and TRBJ2-5; D is unresolved. TRBJ2-7 explains the end of the DNA better; the J call may be wrong. This CDR3 has 11 amino acids. Germline V gene data show CDR1 as SGHRS and CDR2 as YFSETQ. The CDR3 is CASSLGYEQYF. The CDR3 nucleotides are TGCGCCAGCAGCTTGGGGTACGAGCAGTACTTC.

The J gene is TRBJ1-2, the V gene TRBV7-9, with D perhaps TRBD1 (5 bases). V shed 7 bases and J shed 0 bases, with 15 bases lying between them. Germline V gene lookup returns CDR1 SEHNR and CDR2 FQNEAQ (reference sequence). The CDR3 has 15 residues. This CDR3 is CASTPSGGANYGYTF. CDR3 nucleotides: TGTGCCAGCACCCCTAGCGGGGGAGCTAACTATGGCTACACCTTC.

The V call is TRBV28, the J call TRBJ1-1; a possible D gene is TRBD1 (5 bases). This CDR3 comprises 13 residues. Per the germline V gene, CDR1 is MDHEN and CDR2 is SYDVKM. Trimming left V 2 bases short and J 9 bases short, with 13 bases between. The chain's CDR3 is CASSLPGVGKAFF. CDR3 bases: TGTGCCAGCAGTTTACCGGGGGTCGGCAAAGCTTTCTTT.

The V call is TRBV21-1, the J call TRBJ2-5; the D segment call TRBD1 is taken from the table without a DNA check. TRBV21-1 is listed as a pseudogene. The CDR3 runs to 15 residues. CDR3: CASNPDHRGWETQYF. The CDR3, as DNA: TGTGCCAGCAACCCAGACCACAGGGGGTGGGAGACCCAGTACTTC.

This clone came up once. This chain joins TRBV5-4 and TRBJ1-1; 7 bases fit TRBD1. The J segment lost 1 base and the V segment lost 5 bases, leaving 5 bases of the junction unmatched. The CDR3 spans 14 residues. Germline V gene lookup returns CDR1 SGHNT and CDR2 YYREEE (reference sequence). CDR3 sequence reads: CASRTGTANTEAFF. CDR3 nucleotides: TGTGCCAGCAGAACCGGGACAGCGAACACTGAAGCTTTCTTT.